This T cell receptor beta chain was recovered during a study of T cells in Graves' hyperthyroidism and ophthalmopathy. Across the study: At initial diagnosis, before any treatment had begun, peripheral blood was obtained.

Study results and caveats: Ophthalmopathy was predicted by the model a median of approximately 6 months ahead of onset.

CDR1 is SEHNR, CDR2 FQNEAQ, per germline (reference sequence). This CDR3 comprises 12 residues. Trimming left V 1 base short and J 11 bases short, with 11 bases between. No progression to ophthalmopathy during 18 months of follow-up defined stable disease. Regions amplified from RNA transcripts were the TCR beta CDR3 regions. TCR CDR3 underwent first-round RT-PCR with the HTBI primer set. TCRdb called the multiplex PCR reads again in MiXCR, with one record for every CDR3 protein. The table has about 420,000 distinct CDR3 sequences, approximately 15% seen once. This clonotype has ten or more counts. The antigen is unknown.

Sequencing was done on a sample of blood. This rearrangement joins TRBV7-9 to TRBJ1-1, with D hard to call. The source is a woman aged 18-29 years with Graves' hyperthyroidism. CDR3 in DNA: TGTGCCAGCAGCTTAGATCCACTAAGGGCTTTCTTT. Its protein product is CASSLDPLRAFF.